A single sample gave rise to the 8 T cell receptor beta chains below, sequenced in a study of T cell responses to AZD1222 COVID-19 vaccine. Measured with immunoSEQ multiplex PCR; TCRdb has only the in-frame clones, and not every one. The data hold about 90,000 clones, with roughly 88% observed a single time. The sequences come from peripheral blood, collected 28 days after the second AZD1222 dose. The source is an adult who received the AZD1222 COVID-19 vaccine.

The chain uses TRBV28 and TRBJ1-4; D uncertain. V was cut by 3 bases and J by 7 bases, with 3 bases left in between. The CDR3 runs to 11 residues. Germline V gene data show CDR1 as MDHEN and CDR2 as SYDVKM. CDR3 sequence: CASSFTEKLFF. DNA of the CDR3: TGTGCCAGCAGTTTCACTGAAAAACTGTTTTTT.

The CDR3 reads CASTDLGRSNTEAFF. CDR3 sequence (DNA): TGTGCCAGCACCGACCTGGGAAGGTCGAACACTGAAGCTTTCTTT. J is TRBJ1-1 and V is TRBV6-5, with D unresolved. Germline V gene sequence: CDR1 MNHEY, CDR2 SVGAGI. The CDR3 is 15 amino acids. V lost 7 bases to trimming and J lost 1 base, with 16 bases between them.

The chain combines TRBV27 with TRBJ1-2; TRBD1 matches at 10 bases. CDR3 length equals 15 residues. Germline-derived CDR1 and CDR2 are MNHEY and SMNVEV (reference sequence). With V trimmed by 2 bases and J by 4 bases, 4 bases remained unmatched. CDR3 in amino acids: CASSLGTGAFYGYTF. DNA for the CDR3: TGTGCCAGCAGTTTAGGGACAGGGGCTTTCTATGGCTACACCTTC.

The chain carries TRBV19 and TRBJ1-6; tentatively, D is TRBD1 (5 bases). V gave up 3 bases and J gave up 8 bases, with 17 bases separating them. The CDR3 runs to 16 residues. Germline-derived CDR1 and CDR2 are LNHDA and SQIVND (reference sequence). CDR3 sequence: CASSISGAGVDSPLHF. CDR3 coding DNA: TGTGCCAGTAGTATCTCCGGGGCAGGAGTCGATTCACCCCTCCACTTT.

The sample holds one count of this clone. This chain links TRBV5-1 with TRBJ2-7; 7 bases fit TRBD1. The CDR3 runs to 15 residues. The V and J ends lost 2 bases and 5 bases, in that order; junction bases with no gene match: 10. Germline V gives CDR1 SGHRS, CDR2 YFSETQ. In DNA form, the CDR3 reads TGCGCCAGCAGCTTCCCTACATCCGGACAGGACGAGCAGTACTTC. It yields the protein CASSFPTSGQDEQYF.

CDR3 nucleotides: TGTGCCAGCAGGCTAGCGGGGGGGGGCACAGATACGCAGTATTTT. As protein: CASRLAGGGTDTQYF. The V call is TRBV3-1 (or the pseudogene TRBV3-2), the J call TRBJ2-3, with 12 bases identical to TRBD2. This CDR3 comprises 15 residues. The V and J ends lost 6 bases and 1 base, in that order; junction bases with no gene match: 2. Germline CDR1 reads LGHDT; CDR2 reads YNNKEL (reference sequence).

The J gene is TRBJ2-3, the V gene TRBV30; 10 bases are shared with TRBD2. Germline V CDR1 and CDR2: GTSNPN, SVGIG (reference sequence). V shed 5 bases and J 0 bases; nucleotides not matched to a gene: 5. CDR3 length: 15 residues. The chain's CDR3 is CAWDFSGGSTDTQYF. The CDR3 coding sequence is TGTGCCTGGGACTTTAGCGGGGGGAGCACAGATACGCAGTATTTT.

This rearrangement joins TRBV6-6 to TRBJ2-1; 8 bases line up with TRBD1. CDR3 size: 13 residues. CDR1 and CDR2 from the germline V gene are MNHNY and SVGAGI (reference sequence). Trimming at V came to 3 bases and at J to 16 bases, leaving 11 bases not matched to a gene. The CDR3 DNA is TGTGCCAGCAGTTATGGAGCAGGGGGCAACGGCTTCTTC. This encodes CASSYGAGGNGFF.